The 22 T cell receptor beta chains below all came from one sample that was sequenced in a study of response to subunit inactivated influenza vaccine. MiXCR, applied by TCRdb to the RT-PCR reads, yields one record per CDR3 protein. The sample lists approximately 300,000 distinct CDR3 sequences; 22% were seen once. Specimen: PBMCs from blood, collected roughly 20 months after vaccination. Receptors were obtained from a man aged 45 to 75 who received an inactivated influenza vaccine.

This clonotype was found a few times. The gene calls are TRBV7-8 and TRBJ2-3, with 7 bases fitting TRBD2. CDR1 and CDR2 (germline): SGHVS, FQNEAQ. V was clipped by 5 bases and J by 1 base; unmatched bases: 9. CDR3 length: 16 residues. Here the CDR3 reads CASSTKRDHRTDTQYF. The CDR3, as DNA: TGTGCCAGCAGCACCAAGCGGGATCATCGCACAGATACGCAGTATTTT.

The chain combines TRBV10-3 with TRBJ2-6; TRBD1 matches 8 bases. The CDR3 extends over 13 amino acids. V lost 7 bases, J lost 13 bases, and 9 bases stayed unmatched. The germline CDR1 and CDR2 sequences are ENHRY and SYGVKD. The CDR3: CAITGQGANVLTF. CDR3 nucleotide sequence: TGTGCCATCACCGGACAGGGAGCAAATGTCCTGACTTTC.

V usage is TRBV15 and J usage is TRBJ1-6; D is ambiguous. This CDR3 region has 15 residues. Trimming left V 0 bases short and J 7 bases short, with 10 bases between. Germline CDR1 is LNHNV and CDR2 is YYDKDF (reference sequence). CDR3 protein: CATSRDPKGNSPLHF. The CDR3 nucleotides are TGTGCCACCAGCAGAGACCCCAAGGGCAATTCACCCCTCCACTTT.

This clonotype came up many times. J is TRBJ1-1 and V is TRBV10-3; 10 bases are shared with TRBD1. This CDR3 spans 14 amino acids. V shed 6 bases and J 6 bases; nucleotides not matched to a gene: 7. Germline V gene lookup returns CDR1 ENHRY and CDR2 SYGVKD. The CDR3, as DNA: TGTGCCATCAGGCCGGGACAGGGGTCAGCTGAAGCTTTCTTT. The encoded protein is CAIRPGQGSAEAFF.

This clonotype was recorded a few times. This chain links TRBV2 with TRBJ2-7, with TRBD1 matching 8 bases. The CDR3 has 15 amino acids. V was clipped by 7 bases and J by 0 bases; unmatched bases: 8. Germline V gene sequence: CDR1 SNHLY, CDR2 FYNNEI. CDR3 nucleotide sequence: TGTGCCAGCACTTACCCGGGACAGGTCTCCTACGAGCAGTACTTC. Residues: CASTYPGQVSYEQYF.

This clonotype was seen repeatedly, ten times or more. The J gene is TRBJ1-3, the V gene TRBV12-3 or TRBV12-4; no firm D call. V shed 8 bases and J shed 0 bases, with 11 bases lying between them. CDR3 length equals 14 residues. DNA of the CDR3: TGTGCCAGCGGCCGGAGGAGCTCTGGAAACACCATATATTTT. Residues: CASGRRSSGNTIYF.

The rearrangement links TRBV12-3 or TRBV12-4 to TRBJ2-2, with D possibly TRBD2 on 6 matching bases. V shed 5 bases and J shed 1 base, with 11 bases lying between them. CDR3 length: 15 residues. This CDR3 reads CASSPGTLNTGELFF. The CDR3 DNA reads TGTGCCAGCAGTCCCGGGACTTTGAACACCGGGGAGCTGTTTTTT.

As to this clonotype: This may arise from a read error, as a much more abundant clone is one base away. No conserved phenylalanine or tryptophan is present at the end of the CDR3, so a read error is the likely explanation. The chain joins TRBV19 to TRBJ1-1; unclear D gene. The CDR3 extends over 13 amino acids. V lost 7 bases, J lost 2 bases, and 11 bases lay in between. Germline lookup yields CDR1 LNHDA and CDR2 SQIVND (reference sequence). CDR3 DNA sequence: TGTGCCAGTAACCCACGCGTAAACACTGAAGCTTTCCTT. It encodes CASNPRVNTEAFL.

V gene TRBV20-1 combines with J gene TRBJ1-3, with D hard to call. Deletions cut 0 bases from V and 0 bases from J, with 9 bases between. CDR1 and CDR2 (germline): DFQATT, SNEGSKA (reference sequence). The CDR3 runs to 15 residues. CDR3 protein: CSAREPLTSGNTIYF. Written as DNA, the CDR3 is TGCAGTGCTAGAGAACCCCTTACCTCTGGAAACACCATATATTTT.

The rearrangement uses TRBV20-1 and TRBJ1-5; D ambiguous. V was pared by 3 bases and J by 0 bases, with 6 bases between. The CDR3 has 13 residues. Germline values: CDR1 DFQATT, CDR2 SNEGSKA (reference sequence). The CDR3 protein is CSASQISNQPQHF. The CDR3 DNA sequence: TGCAGTGCTAGCCAGATTAGCAATCAGCCCCAGCATTTT.

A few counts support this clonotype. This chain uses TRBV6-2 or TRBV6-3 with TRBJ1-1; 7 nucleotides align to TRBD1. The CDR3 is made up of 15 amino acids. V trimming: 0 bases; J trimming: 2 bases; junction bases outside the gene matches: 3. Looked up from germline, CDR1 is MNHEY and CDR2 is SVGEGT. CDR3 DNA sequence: TGTGCCAGCAGTTACTCCCGACAGGGAAACACTGAAGCTTTCTTT. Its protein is CASSYSRQGNTEAFF.

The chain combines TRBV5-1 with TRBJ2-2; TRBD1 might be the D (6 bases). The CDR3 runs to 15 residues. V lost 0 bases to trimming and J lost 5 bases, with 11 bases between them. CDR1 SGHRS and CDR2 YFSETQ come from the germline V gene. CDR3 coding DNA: TGCGCCAGCAGCTTGGCCACAGGGCTGACCGGGGAGCTGTTTTTT. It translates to CASSLATGLTGELFF.

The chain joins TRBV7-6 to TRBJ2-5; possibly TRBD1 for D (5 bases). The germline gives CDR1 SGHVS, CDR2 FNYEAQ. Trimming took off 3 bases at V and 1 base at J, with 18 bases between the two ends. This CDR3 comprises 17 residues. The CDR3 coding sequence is TGTGCCAGCAGCTTCCGTCCAGGGCTGTTAGCCCAAGAGACCCAGTACTTC. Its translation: CASSFRPGLLAQETQYF.

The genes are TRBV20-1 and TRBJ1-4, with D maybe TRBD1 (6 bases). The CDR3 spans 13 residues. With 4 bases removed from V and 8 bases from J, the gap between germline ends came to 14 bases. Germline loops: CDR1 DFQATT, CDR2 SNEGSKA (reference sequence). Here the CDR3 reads CSATPTGEEKLFF. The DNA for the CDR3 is TGCAGTGCTACCCCGACAGGTGAAGAAAAACTGTTTTTT.

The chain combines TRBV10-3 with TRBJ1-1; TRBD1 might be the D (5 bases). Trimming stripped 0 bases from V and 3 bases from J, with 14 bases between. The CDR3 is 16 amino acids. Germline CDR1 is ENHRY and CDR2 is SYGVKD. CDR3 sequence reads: CAISESVGAGDTEAFF. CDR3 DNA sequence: TGTGCCATCAGTGAGTCAGTAGGGGCGGGGGACACTGAAGCTTTCTTT.

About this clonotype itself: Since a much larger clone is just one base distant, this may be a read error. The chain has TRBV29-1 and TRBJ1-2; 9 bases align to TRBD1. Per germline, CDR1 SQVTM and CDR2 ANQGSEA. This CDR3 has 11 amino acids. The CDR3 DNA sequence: TGCATCTGGACAGGGGCGGATGGCTACTCCTTC. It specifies CIWTGADGYSF.

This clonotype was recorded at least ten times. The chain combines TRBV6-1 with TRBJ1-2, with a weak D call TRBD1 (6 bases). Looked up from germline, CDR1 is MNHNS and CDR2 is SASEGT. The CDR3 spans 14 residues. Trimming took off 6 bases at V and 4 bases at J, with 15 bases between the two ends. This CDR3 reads CASRRQDLLYGYTF. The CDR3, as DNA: TGTGCCAGCAGGAGACAGGACCTACTCTATGGCTACACCTTC.

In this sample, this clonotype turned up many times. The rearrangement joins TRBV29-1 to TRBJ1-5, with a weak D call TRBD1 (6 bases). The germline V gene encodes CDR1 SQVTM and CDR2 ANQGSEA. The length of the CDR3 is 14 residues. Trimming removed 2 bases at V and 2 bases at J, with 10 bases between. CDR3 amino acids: CSVETGTGNQPQHF. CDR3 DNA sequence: TGCAGCGTTGAAACAGGGACGGGCAATCAGCCCCAGCATTTT. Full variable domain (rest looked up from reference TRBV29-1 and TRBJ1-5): SAVISQKPSRDICQRGTSLTIQCQVDSQVTMMFWYRQQPGQSLTLIATANQGSEATYESGFVIDKFPISRPNLTFSTLTVSNMSPEDSSIYLCSVETGTGNQPQHFGDGTRLSIL.

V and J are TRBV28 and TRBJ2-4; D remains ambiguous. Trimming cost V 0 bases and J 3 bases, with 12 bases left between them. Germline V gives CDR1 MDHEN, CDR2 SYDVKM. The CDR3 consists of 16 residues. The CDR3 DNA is TGTGCCAGCAGTTTATGGTCTGGGCAAAACAAAAACATTCAGTACTTC. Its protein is CASSLWSGQNKNIQYF.

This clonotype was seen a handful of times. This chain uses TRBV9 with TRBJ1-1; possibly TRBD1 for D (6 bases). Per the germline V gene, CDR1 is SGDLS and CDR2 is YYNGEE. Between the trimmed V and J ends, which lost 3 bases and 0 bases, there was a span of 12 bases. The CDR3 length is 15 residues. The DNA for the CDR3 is TGTGCCAGCAGCGGCCGAGACAGGTTGAACACTGAAGCTTTCTTT. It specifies CASSGRDRLNTEAFF.

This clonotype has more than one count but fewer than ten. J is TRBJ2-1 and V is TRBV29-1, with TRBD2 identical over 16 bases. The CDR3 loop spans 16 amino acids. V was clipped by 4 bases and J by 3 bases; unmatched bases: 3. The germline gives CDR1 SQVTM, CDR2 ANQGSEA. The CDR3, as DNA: TGCAGCGTTGGGGGACTAGCGGGGGGGCTCTACAATGAGCAGTTCTTC. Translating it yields CSVGGLAGGLYNEQFF.

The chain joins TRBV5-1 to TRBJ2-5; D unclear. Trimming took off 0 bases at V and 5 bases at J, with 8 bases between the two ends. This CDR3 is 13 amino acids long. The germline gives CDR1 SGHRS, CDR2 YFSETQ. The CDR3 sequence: CASSLARGETQYF. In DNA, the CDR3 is TGCGCCAGCAGCTTGGCCAGAGGCGAGACCCAGTACTTC.